This TCR beta chain was sequenced during a study of blood T cell repertoires in COVID-19. For the study at large: Sites across the United States, Italy and Spain contributed samples from acute and convalescent COVID-19.

Per the original methods: Scientists estimated how many nucleated cells there were by amplifying reference gene primers. Using immunoSEQ multiplex PCR, the repertoire was profiled, and TCRdb retains in-frame clones only, with some absent. D and trimming come from the DNA, and the V and J calls and clone size come from that table. The table has 300,000 or so clones, roughly 90% seen once; the top ten hold roughly 2.9%. Those enrolled in Seattle joined during active infection and were followed longitudinally afterward. The source material was peripheral blood. This sequence was found in a woman younger than 45 with COVID-19, enrolled during active disease.

The CDR3 region is CASSQVPGQGNRGYTF. CDR3 nucleotides: TGCGCCAGCAGCCAAGTACCGGGACAGGGGAACCGGGGCTACACCTTC. The chain is built from TRBV4-1 and TRBJ1-2, with TRBD1 matching 10 bases. The germline V gene has CDR1 MGHRA and CDR2 YSYEKL. V lost 1 base and J lost 8; bases outside the gene matches: 10. This CDR3 comprises 16 residues.